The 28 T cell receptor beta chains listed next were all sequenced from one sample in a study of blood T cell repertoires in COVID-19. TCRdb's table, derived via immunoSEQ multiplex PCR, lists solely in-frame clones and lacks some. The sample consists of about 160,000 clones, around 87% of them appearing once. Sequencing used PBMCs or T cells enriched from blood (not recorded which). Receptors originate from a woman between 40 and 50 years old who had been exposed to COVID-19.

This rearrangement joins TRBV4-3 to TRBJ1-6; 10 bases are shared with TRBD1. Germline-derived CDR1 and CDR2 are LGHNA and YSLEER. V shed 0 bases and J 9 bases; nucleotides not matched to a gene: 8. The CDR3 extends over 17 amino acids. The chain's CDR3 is CASSQELDRGRVSPLHF. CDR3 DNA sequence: TGCGCCAGCAGCCAAGAGCTCGACAGGGGGCGGGTTTCACCCCTCCACTTT.

CDR3: CASSLGQGSSGANVLTF. CDR3 DNA sequence: TGTGCCAGCAGCCTGGGTCAGGGGAGCTCTGGGGCCAACGTCCTGACTTTC. The V call is TRBV3-1 (or the pseudogene TRBV3-2), the J call TRBJ2-6, with D maybe TRBD1 (6 bases). Germline loops: CDR1 LGHDT, CDR2 YNNKEL (reference sequence). The CDR3 has 17 residues. Deletions cut 4 bases from V and 0 bases from J, with 13 bases between.

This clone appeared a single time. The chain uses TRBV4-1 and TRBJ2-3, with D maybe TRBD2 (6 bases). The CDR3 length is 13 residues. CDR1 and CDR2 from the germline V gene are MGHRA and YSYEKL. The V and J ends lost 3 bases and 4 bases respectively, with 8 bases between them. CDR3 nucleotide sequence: TGCGCCAGCAGCCAGCGGGAACCAGATACGCAGTATTTT. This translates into CASSQREPDTQYF.

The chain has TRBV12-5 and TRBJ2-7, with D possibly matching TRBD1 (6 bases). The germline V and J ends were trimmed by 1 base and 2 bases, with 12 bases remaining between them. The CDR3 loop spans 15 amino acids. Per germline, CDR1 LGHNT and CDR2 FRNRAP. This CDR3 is CASGLGQGPAYEQYF. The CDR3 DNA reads TGTGCTAGTGGTTTGGGGCAGGGGCCTGCCTACGAGCAGTACTTC.

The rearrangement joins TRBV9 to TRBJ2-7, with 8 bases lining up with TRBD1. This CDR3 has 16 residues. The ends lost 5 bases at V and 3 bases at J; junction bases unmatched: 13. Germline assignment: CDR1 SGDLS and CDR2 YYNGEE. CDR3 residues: CASRGEGQGNLYEQYF. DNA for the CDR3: TGTGCCAGCAGAGGTGAAGGACAGGGAAACCTCTACGAGCAGTACTTC.

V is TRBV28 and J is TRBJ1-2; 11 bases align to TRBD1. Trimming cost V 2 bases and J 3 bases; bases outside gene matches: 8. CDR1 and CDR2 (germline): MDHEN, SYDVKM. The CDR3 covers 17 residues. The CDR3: CASSLRDRGERDYGYTF. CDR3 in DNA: TGTGCCAGCAGTTTACGGGACAGGGGGGAGAGGGACTATGGCTACACCTTC.

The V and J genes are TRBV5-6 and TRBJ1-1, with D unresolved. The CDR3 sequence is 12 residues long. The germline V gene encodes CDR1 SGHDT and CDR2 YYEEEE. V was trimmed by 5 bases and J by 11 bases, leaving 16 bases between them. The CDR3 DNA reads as TGTGCCAGCAGGTCGGGTGTCGTTGAGGCTTTCTTT. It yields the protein CASRSGVVEAFF.

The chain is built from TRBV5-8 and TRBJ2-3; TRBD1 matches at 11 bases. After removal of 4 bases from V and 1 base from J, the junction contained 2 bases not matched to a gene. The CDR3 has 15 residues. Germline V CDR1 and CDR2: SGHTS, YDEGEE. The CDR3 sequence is CASSGQGAGTDTQYF. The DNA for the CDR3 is TGTGCCAGCAGCGGACAGGGGGCTGGCACAGATACGCAGTATTTT.

The CDR3 bases are TGTGCCAGCAGCCCTATCGGGGGACAGGGTTTCACAGATACGCAGTATTTT. Translation: CASSPIGGQGFTDTQYF. The chain has TRBV7-9 and TRBJ2-3; 9 nucleotides match TRBD1. V shed 5 bases and J 2 bases; nucleotides not matched to a gene: 11. Looked up from germline, CDR1 is SEHNR and CDR2 is FQNEAQ (reference sequence). This CDR3 is built from 17 residues.

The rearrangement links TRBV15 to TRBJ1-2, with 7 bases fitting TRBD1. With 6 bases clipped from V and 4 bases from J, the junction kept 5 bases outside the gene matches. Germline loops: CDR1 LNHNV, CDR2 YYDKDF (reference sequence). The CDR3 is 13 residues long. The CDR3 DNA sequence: TGTGCCACCAGTCCGGACAGGCTCTATGGCTACACCTTC. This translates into CATSPDRLYGYTF.

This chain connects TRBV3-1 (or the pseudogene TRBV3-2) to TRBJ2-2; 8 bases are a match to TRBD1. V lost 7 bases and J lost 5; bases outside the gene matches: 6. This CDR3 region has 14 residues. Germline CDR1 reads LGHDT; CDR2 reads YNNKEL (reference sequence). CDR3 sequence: CASIQNRGTGELFF. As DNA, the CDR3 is TGTGCCAGCATTCAAAACAGGGGGACCGGGGAGCTGTTTTTT.

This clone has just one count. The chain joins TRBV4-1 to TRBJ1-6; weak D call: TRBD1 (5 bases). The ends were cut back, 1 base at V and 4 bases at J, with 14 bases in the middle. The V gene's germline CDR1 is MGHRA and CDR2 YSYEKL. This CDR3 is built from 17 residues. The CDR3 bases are TGCGCCAGCAGCCAAGGGTTGGGGTCAGGGTATAATTCACCCCTCCACTTT. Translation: CASSQGLGSGYNSPLHF.

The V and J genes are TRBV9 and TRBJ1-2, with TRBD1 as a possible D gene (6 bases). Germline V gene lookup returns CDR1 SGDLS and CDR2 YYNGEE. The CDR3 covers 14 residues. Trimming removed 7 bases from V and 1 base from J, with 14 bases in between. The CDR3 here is CASGQYLFNYGYTF. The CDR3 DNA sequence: TGTGCCAGCGGACAGTACTTATTTAACTATGGCTACACCTTC.

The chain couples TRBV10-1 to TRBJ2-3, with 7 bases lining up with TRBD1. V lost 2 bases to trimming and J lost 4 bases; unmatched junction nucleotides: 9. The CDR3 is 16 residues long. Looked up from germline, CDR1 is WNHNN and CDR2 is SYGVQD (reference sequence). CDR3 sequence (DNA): TGCGCCAGCAGTGAGGACAGGGAACCGAGCTCAGATACGCAGTATTTT. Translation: CASSEDREPSSDTQYF.

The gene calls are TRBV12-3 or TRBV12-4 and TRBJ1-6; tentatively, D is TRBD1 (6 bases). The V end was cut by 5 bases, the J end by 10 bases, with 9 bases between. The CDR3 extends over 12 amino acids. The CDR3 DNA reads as TGTGCCAGCAGTCGGACAGTCTCACCCCTCCACTTT. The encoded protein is CASSRTVSPLHF.

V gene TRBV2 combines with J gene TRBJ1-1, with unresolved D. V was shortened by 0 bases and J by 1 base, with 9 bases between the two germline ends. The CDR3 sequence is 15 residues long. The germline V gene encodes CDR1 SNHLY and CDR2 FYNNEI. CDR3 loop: CASSEAASGNTEAFF. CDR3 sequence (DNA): TGTGCCAGCAGTGAAGCGGCGTCAGGGAACACTGAAGCTTTCTTT.

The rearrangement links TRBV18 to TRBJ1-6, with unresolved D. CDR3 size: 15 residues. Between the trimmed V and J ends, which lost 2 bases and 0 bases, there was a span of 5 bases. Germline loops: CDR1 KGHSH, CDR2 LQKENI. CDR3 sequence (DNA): TGTGCCAGCTCACCAAGGAGCTCCTATAATTCACCCCTCCACTTT. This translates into CASSPRSSYNSPLHF.

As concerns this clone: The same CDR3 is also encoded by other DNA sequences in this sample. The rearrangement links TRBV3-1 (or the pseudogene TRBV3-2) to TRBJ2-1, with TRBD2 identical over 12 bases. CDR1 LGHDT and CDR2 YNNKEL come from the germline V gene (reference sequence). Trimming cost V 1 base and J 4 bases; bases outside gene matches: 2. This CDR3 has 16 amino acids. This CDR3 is CASSQGGLAGYNEQFF. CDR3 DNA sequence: TGTGCCAGCAGCCAAGGCGGACTAGCGGGGTACAATGAGCAGTTCTTC.

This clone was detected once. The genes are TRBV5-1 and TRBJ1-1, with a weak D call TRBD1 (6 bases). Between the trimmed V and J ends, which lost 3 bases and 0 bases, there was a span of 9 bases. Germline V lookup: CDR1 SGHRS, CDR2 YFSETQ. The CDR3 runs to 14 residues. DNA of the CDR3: TGCGCCAGCAGCTGGACAGATATGAACACTGAAGCTTTCTTT. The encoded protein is CASSWTDMNTEAFF.

CDR3 coding DNA: TGCGCCAGCAGCTTGGATAGGCGGGTAGCTTTCTTT. Translation: CASSLDRRVAFF. The chain carries TRBV5-1 and TRBJ1-1; D is unresolved. Germline CDR1 reads SGHRS; CDR2 reads YFSETQ. The CDR3 spans 12 residues. V was cut by 0 bases and J by 10 bases, with 10 bases left in between.

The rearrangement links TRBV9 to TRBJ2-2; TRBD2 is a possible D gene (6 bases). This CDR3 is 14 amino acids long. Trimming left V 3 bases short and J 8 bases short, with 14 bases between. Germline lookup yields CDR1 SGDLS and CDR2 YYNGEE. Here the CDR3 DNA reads TGTGCCAGCAGCGCCCAACTAGCTTCGGGGGAGCTGTTTTTT. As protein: CASSAQLASGELFF.

CDR3 coding DNA: TGTGCCAGCATGGAGCGGGGGGGCACAGATACGCAGTATTTT. This translates into CASMERGGTDTQYF. The J gene is TRBJ2-3, the V gene TRBV5-4, with 9 bases matching TRBD2. Looked up from germline, CDR1 is SGHNT and CDR2 is YYREEE (reference sequence). Trimming cost V 6 bases and J 1 base; bases outside gene matches: 3. This CDR3 region has 14 residues.

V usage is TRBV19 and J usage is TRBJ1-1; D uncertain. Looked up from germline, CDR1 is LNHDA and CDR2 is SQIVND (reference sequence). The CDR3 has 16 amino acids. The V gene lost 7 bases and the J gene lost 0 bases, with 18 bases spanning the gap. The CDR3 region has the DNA TGTGCCAGTAATGATTCCAGGAAGCCTGTGAACACTGAAGCTTTCTTT. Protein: CASNDSRKPVNTEAFF.

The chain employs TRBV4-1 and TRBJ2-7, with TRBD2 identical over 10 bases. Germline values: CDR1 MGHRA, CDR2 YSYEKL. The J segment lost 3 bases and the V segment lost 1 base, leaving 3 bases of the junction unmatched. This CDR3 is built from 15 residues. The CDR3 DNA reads TGCGCCAGCAGCCAAGTGCCTAGCGGGAGCTACGAGCAGTACTTC. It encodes CASSQVPSGSYEQYF.

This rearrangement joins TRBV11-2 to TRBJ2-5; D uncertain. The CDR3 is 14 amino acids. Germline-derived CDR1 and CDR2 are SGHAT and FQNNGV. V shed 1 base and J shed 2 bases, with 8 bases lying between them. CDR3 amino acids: CASSLGWQQETQYF. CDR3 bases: TGTGCCAGCAGCTTAGGGTGGCAGCAAGAGACCCAGTACTTC.

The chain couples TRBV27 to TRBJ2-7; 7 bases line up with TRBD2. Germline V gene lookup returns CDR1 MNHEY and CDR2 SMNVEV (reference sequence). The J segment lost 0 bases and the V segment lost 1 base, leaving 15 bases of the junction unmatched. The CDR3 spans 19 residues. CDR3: CASSLLMIPGSGGSYEQYF. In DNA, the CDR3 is TGTGCCAGCAGTTTATTAATGATCCCCGGATCGGGGGGCTCCTACGAGCAGTACTTC.

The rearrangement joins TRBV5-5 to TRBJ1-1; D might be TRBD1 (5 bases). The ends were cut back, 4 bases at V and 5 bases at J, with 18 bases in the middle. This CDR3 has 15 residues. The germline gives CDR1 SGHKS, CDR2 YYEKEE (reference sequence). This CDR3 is CASSPRLGGTTEAFF. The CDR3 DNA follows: TGTGCCAGCAGCCCAAGACTGGGAGGGACTACTGAAGCTTTCTTT. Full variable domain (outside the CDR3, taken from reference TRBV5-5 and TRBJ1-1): DAGVTQSPTHLIKTRGQQVTLRCSPISGHKSVSWYQQVLGQGPQFIFQYYEKEERGRGNFPDRFSARQFPNYSSELNVNALLLGDSALYLCASSPRLGGTTEAFFGQGTRLTVV.

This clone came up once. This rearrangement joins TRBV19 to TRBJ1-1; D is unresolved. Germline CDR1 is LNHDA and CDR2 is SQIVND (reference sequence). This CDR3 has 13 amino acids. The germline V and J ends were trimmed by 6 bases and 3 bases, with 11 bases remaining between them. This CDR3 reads CASREVRDTEAFF. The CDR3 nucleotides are TGTGCCAGTAGAGAGGTTCGGGACACTGAAGCTTTCTTT.